Following are 25 T cell receptor beta chains from one sample sequenced in a study of blood T cell repertoires in COVID-19. The method was immunoSEQ multiplex PCR; TCRdb's version includes in-frame clones alone and lacks a portion of them. The sample carries around 300,000 clones, about nine tenths recorded once. The source material was peripheral blood. These receptors originate from a woman in her thirties or forties who had recovered from COVID-19.

J is TRBJ2-7 and V is TRBV5-1, with no clear D. The CDR3 is 10 amino acids. The V gene lost 0 bases and the J gene lost 9 bases, with 4 bases spanning the gap. Germline-derived CDR1 and CDR2 are SGHRS and YFSETQ. The CDR3 nucleotides are TGCGCCAGCAGCTTGGTCGGGCAGTACTTC. It specifies CASSLVGQYF.

V usage is TRBV18 and J usage is TRBJ2-1; 7 bases are a match to TRBD1. Trimming took 3 bases from V and 8 from J; bases not matched to a gene: 13. CDR1 and CDR2 from the germline V gene are KGHSH and LQKENI. The CDR3 is 16 amino acids. The CDR3 coding sequence is TGTGCCAGCTCACCCTCGGGACAGTCTGGCTCGGATGAGCAGTTCTTC. It codes for CASSPSGQSGSDEQFF.

V usage is TRBV18 and J usage is TRBJ2-1; 10 bases map to TRBD2. J gave up 0 bases and V 1 base, and 3 bases lay outside the gene matches. Germline V gene lookup returns CDR1 KGHSH and CDR2 LQKENI. CDR3 length: 17 amino acids. CDR3 coding DNA: TGTGCCAGCTCACCACGGGCTAGCGGGAGCTCCTACAATGAGCAGTTCTTC. Translating it yields CASSPRASGSSYNEQFF.

The V gene is TRBV7-9, the J gene TRBJ2-3; D ambiguous. Trimming removed 5 bases at V and 6 bases at J, with 9 bases between. Germline CDR1 reads SEHNR; CDR2 reads FQNEAQ (reference sequence). The CDR3 length is 12 residues. The CDR3: CASSLLLDTQYF. The DNA for the CDR3 is TGTGCCAGCAGCCTCCTCCTGGATACGCAGTATTTT.

CDR3 loop: CASSYNPGWDTEAFF. CDR3 coding DNA: TGTGCCAGCAGTTACAACCCAGGTTGGGACACTGAAGCTTTCTTT. This sequence joins TRBV6-6 and TRBJ1-1; D gene unclear. The CDR3 runs 15 residues. Germline CDR1 MNHNY, CDR2 SVGAGI (reference sequence). Trimming took 2 bases from V and 3 from J, leaving 13 bases between them.

The chain carries TRBV6-5 and TRBJ1-5, with D unresolved. Germline CDR1 MNHEY, CDR2 SVGAGI. V gave up 6 bases and J gave up 3 bases, with 9 bases separating them. The CDR3 extends over 13 amino acids. The CDR3 sequence: CASSPDFNQPQHF. The DNA of the CDR3 is TGTGCCAGCAGCCCGGACTTCAATCAGCCCCAGCATTTT.

The chain uses TRBV6-5 and TRBJ2-1; tentatively, D is TRBD2 (6 bases). The V end was cut by 5 bases, the J end by 9 bases, with 20 bases between. CDR1 MNHEY and CDR2 SVGAGI come from the germline V gene. There are 15 residues in the CDR3. This CDR3 reads CASSPGTGLPLEQFF. The CDR3 DNA follows: TGTGCCAGCAGTCCCGGGACTGGACTCCCTCTTGAGCAGTTCTTC.

The rearrangement uses TRBV18 and TRBJ2-2; D is unclear. The germline V gene encodes CDR1 KGHSH and CDR2 LQKENI. The CDR3 sequence is 13 residues long. Trimming pared 3 bases from V and 1 base from J, leaving 3 bases between. This chain's CDR3 is CASSPRNTGELFF. The CDR3 DNA is TGTGCCAGCTCACCCCGGAACACCGGGGAGCTGTTTTTT. The full variable domain, rest sourced from reference TRBV18 and TRBJ2-2, is NAGVMQNPRHLVRRRGQEARLRCSPMKGHSHVYWYRQLPEEGLKFMVYLQKENIIDESGMPKERFSAEFPKEGPSILRIQQVVRGDSAAYFCASSPRNTGELFFGEGSRLTVL.

The V and J genes are TRBV5-1 and TRBJ1-5; D uncertain. The CDR3 has 13 residues. Trimming took 0 bases from V and 6 from J, leaving 7 bases between them. The germline CDR1 and CDR2 sequences are SGHRS and YFSETQ. The CDR3 nucleotides are TGCGCCAGCAGCTTGGCCGCGGGTCAGCCCCAGCATTTT. This translates into CASSLAAGQPQHF.

This clone was detected only once. This chain connects TRBV27 to TRBJ1-4; possibly TRBD1 for D (6 bases). The CDR3 runs 17 residues. The ends were cut back, 6 bases at V and 6 bases at J, with 23 bases in the middle. CDR1 is MNHEY and CDR2 is SMNVEV in the germline V gene (reference sequence). CDR3 in DNA: TGTGCCAGCAGGAGAACAGGGAGACGGTCCGTGGATGAAAAACTGTTTTTT. This gives the protein CASRRTGRRSVDEKLFF.

V is TRBV19 and J is TRBJ2-7; D is perhaps TRBD1 (6 bases). From germline, CDR1 is LNHDA and CDR2 SQIVND (reference sequence). The CDR3 has 15 amino acids. V was clipped by 3 bases and J by 3 bases, with 15 bases between them. This CDR3 is CASSIRAGDIYEQYF. In DNA form, the CDR3 reads TGTGCCAGTAGTATTAGGGCAGGGGATATCTACGAGCAGTACTTC.

A few counts support this clone. The chain employs TRBV28 and TRBJ2-7; 7 positions agree with TRBD1. Germline V gives CDR1 MDHEN, CDR2 SYDVKM. The CDR3 contains 14 residues. With V trimmed by 7 bases and J by 9 bases, 15 bases remained unmatched. CDR3 residues: CASKPGTATQGQYF. As DNA, the CDR3 is TGTGCCAGCAAGCCGGGGACAGCCACCCAGGGGCAGTACTTC.

V and J are TRBV7-6 and TRBJ2-2, with a weak D call TRBD1 (5 bases). This CDR3 contains 13 residues. Germline V gene data show CDR1 as SGHVS and CDR2 as FNYEAQ. The ends were cut back, 3 bases at V and 6 bases at J, with 8 bases in the middle. The chain's CDR3 is CASSFPGPGELFF. The CDR3, as DNA: TGTGCCAGCAGCTTCCCAGGGCCCGGGGAGCTGTTTTTT.

This chain links TRBV24-1 with TRBJ2-1; 9 bases align to TRBD2. J lost 9 bases, V lost 2 bases, and 7 bases had no gene match. This CDR3 is 15 amino acids long. Germline lookup yields CDR1 KGHDR and CDR2 SFDVKD. In DNA form, the CDR3 reads TGTGCCACCAGTGATTCGGGGCGGGAGGGGGGTGAGCAGTTCTTC. Its translation is CATSDSGREGGEQFF.

The genes are TRBV30 and TRBJ2-5; 13 bases line up with TRBD2. V was clipped by 1 base and J by 4 bases; unmatched bases: 3. Germline loops: CDR1 GTSNPN, CDR2 SVGIG (reference sequence). This CDR3 spans 15 amino acids. CDR3 sequence reads: CAWSGGLAGVETQYF. CDR3 nucleotides: TGTGCCTGGAGTGGTGGACTAGCGGGAGTAGAGACCCAGTACTTC.

The chain combines TRBV7-6 with TRBJ2-3; TRBD2 is a possible D gene (6 bases). Between the trimmed V and J ends, which lost 5 bases and 0 bases, there was a span of 15 bases. Germline values: CDR1 SGHVS, CDR2 FNYEAQ. CDR3 length equals 16 residues. CDR3 nucleotide sequence: TGTGCCAGCAGCCGGCTCGGGGGTAGGAGCACAGATACGCAGTATTTT. It yields the protein CASSRLGGRSTDTQYF.

The J gene is TRBJ1-6, the V gene TRBV9; no firm D call. The CDR3 sequence is 14 residues long. Germline CDR1 is SGDLS and CDR2 is YYNGEE. Trimming cost V 3 bases and J 3 bases, with 7 bases left between them. In DNA, the CDR3 is TGTGCCAGCAGCGGAGGGAGCTATAATTCACCCCTCCACTTT. Amino acid sequence: CASSGGSYNSPLHF.

The chain is built from TRBV7-3 and TRBJ2-2; TRBD2 aligns across 10 bases. CDR1 and CDR2 (germline): SGHTA, FQGTGA. The length of the CDR3 is 16 residues. With 6 bases clipped from V and 2 bases from J, the junction kept 6 bases outside the gene matches. CDR3 sequence reads: CASSPGTSVNTGELFF. In nucleotides, the CDR3 is TGTGCCAGCAGTCCTGGGACTAGCGTTAACACCGGGGAGCTGTTTTTT. Full variable domain (remainder filled in from reference TRBV7-3 and TRBJ2-2): GAGVSQTPSNKVTEKGKYVELRCDPISGHTALYWYRQSLGQGPEFLIYFQGTGAADDSGLPNDRFFAVRPEGSVSTLKIQRTERGDSAVYLCASSPGTSVNTGELFFGEGSRLTVL.

The gene calls are TRBV3-1 (or the pseudogene TRBV3-2) and TRBJ1-3; TRBD1 is a possible D gene (6 bases). Per the germline V gene, CDR1 is LGHDT and CDR2 is YNNKEL (reference sequence). The CDR3 extends over 15 amino acids. Trimming pared 4 bases from V and 1 base from J, leaving 11 bases between. CDR3 nucleotides: TGTGCCAGCAGCCCCACAGGGAGTTCTGGAAACACCATATATTTT. Translating gives CASSPTGSSGNTIYF.

The sample holds many counts of this clone. This sequence joins TRBV2 and TRBJ1-6, with D possibly matching TRBD1 (5 bases). CDR1 and CDR2 from the germline V gene are SNHLY and FYNNEI. V was cut by 0 bases and J by 8 bases, with 11 bases left in between. This CDR3 has 15 amino acids. The CDR3 loop reads CASSEARRDDSPLHF. Written as DNA, the CDR3 is TGTGCCAGCAGTGAAGCCCGCAGGGATGATTCACCCCTCCACTTT.

The chain has TRBV6-2 or TRBV6-3 and TRBJ2-3; 7 bases are shared with TRBD2. Germline V CDR1 and CDR2: MNHEY, SVGEGT. This CDR3 has 15 residues. V lost 3 bases and J lost 4; bases outside the gene matches: 7. CDR3 sequence reads: CASSYKGGGADTQYF. The CDR3 DNA sequence: TGTGCCAGCAGTTATAAGGGTGGGGGGGCAGATACGCAGTATTTT.

J is TRBJ2-7 and V is TRBV27, with 7 nucleotides matching TRBD2. This CDR3 is 17 amino acids long. V trimming: 5 bases; J trimming: 0 bases; junction bases outside the gene matches: 13. Germline CDR1 reads MNHEY; CDR2 reads SMNVEV (reference sequence). The CDR3 sequence: CASSPTPSSGFSYEQYF. CDR3 in DNA: TGTGCCAGCAGTCCGACCCCTTCTAGCGGATTCTCCTACGAGCAGTACTTC.

The V and J genes are TRBV7-9 and TRBJ1-2, with 7 bases that match TRBD1. This CDR3 spans 18 amino acids. Germline lookup yields CDR1 SEHNR and CDR2 FQNEAQ (reference sequence). Trimming at V came to 1 base and at J to 0 bases, leaving 11 bases not matched to a gene. The CDR3 DNA sequence: TGTGCCAGCAGCTTAGTGGGGTCAGGGGGTACTTCTAACTATGGCTACACCTTC. It translates to CASSLVGSGGTSNYGYTF.

The chain carries TRBV5-1 and TRBJ2-1; maybe TRBD1 (6 bases). V dropped 4 bases and J dropped 8 bases, with 19 bases sitting between them. This CDR3 is built from 15 residues. Per germline, CDR1 SGHRS and CDR2 YFSETQ. The CDR3 sequence: CASSRMTGTLDEQFF. CDR3 nucleotide sequence: TGCGCCAGCAGCAGAATGACAGGTACTCTTGATGAGCAGTTCTTC.

The V and J genes are TRBV18 and TRBJ2-1; tentatively, D is TRBD1 (8 bases). V lost 5 bases to trimming and J lost 5 bases, with 22 bases between them. Per the germline V gene, CDR1 is KGHSH and CDR2 is LQKENI. This CDR3 contains 17 residues. As DNA, the CDR3 is TGTGCCAGCTCATCCGCACCAAGGACAGGGAGGGACAATGAGCAGTTCTTC. It specifies CASSSAPRTGRDNEQFF. Full variable domain (remainder filled in from reference TRBV18 and TRBJ2-1): NAGVMQNPRHLVRRRGQEARLRCSPMKGHSHVYWYRQLPEEGLKFMVYLQKENIIDESGMPKERFSAEFPKEGPSILRIQQVVRGDSAAYFCASSSAPRTGRDNEQFFGPGTRLTVL.